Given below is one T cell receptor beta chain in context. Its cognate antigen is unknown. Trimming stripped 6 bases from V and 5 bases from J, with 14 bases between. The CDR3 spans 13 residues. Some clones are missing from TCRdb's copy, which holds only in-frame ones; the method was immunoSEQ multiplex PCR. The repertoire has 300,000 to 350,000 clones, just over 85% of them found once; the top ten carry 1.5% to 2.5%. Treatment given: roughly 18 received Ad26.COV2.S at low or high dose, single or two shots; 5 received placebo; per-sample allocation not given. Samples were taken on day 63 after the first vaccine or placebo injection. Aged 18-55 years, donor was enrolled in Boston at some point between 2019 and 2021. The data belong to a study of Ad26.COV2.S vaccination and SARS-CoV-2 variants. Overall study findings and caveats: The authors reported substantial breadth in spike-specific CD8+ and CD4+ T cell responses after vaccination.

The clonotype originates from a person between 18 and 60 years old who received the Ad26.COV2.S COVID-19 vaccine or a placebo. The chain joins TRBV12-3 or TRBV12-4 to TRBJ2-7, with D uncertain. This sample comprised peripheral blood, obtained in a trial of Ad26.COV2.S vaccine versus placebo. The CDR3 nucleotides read TGTGCCAGCAGATCCCAAGGCCTCGACGAGCAGTACTTC. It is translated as CASRSQGLDEQYF.